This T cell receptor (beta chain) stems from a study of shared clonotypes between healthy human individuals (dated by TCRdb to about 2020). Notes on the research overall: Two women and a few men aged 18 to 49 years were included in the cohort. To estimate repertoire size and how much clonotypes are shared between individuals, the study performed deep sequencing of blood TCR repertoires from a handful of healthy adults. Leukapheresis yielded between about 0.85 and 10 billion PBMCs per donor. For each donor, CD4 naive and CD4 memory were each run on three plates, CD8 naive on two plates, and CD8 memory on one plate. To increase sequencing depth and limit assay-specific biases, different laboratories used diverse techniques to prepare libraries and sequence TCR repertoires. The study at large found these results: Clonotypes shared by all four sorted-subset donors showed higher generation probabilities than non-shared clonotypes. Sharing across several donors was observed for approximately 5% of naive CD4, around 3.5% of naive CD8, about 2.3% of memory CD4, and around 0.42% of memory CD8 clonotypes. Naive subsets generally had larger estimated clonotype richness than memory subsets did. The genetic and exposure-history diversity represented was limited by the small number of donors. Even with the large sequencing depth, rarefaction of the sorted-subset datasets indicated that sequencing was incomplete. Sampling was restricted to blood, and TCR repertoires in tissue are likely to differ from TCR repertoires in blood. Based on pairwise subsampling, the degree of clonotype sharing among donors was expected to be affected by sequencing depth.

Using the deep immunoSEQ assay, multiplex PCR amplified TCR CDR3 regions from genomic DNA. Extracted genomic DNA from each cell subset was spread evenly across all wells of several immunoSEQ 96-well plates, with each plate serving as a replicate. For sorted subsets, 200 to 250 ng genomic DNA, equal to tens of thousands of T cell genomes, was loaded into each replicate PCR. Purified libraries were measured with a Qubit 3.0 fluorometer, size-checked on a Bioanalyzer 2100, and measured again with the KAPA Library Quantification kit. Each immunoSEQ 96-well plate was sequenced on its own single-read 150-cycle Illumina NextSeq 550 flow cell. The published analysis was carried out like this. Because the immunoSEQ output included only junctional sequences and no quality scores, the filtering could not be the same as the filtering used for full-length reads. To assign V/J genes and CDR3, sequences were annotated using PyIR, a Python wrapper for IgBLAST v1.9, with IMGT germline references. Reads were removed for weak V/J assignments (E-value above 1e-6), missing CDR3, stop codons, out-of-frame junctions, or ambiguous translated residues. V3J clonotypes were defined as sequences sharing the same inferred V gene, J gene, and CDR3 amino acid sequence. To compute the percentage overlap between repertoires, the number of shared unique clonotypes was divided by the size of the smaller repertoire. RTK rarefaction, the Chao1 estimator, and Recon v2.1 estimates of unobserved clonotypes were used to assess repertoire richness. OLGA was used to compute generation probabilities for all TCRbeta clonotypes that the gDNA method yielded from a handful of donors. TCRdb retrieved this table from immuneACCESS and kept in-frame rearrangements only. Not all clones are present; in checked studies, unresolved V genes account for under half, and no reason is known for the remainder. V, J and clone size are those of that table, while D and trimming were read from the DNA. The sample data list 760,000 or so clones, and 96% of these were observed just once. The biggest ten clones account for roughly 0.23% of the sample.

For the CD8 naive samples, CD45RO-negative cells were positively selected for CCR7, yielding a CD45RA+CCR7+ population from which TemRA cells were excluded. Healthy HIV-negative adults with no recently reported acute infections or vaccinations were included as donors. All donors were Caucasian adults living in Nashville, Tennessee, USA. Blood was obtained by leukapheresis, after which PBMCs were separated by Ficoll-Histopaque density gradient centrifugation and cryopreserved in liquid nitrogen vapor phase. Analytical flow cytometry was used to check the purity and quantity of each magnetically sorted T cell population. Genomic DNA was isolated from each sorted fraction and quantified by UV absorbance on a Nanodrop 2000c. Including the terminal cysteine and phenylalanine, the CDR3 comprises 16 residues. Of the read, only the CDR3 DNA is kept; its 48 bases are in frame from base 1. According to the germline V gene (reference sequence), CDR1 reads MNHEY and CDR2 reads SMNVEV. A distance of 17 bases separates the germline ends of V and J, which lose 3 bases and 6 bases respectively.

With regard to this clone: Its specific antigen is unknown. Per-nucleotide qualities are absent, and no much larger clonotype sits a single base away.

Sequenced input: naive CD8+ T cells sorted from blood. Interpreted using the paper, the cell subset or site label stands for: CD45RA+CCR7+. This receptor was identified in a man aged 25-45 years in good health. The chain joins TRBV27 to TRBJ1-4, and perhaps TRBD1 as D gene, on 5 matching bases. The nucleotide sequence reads TGTGCCAGCAGTTTGAGTGTCGGGACCAGTTATGAAAAACTGTTTTTT. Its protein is CASSLSVGTSYEKLFF.